What follows is one T cell receptor (beta chain) and its context. Its specificity is unknown. TCRdb called the reads again in MiXCR, with one record for every CDR3 protein. The table shows roughly 9,200 distinct CDR3 sequences, with 25% to 30% occurring only once. This entry belongs to a study of liver allograft versus peripheral blood T cells. Study details: Repertoires from peripheral blood of liver transplant recipients were compared with those inside their transplanted livers.

Points from the study as a whole: Reportedly, the T cell receptor repertoires inside liver allografts were not the same as those in peripheral blood.

This CDR3 has 13 residues. Per the germline V gene, CDR1 is SQVTM and CDR2 is ANQGSEA. The V end lost 0 bases, the J end lost 9 bases, and 14 bases lay between the germline ends. The origin of this receptor is a human patient who had a liver transplant. Some T cells could come from the graft donor. J is TRBJ1-1 and V is TRBV29-1; D uncertain. CDR3 coding DNA: TGCAGCGTTGAAGAATCGGCAGGTCGACAAGCTTTCTTT. Its protein product is CSVEESAGRQAFF.